This entry concerns a single T cell receptor beta chain. Its antigen remains undetermined. Base qualities were left out, and no much larger clone turns up one base away. This sample was taken from a study of CD8 T cells in Susac syndrome (dated by TCRdb to about 2019). Concerning the study at large: The study used repertoire sequencing to test whether antigen drove CD8+ T cell activation and differentiation in Susac syndrome. CD8+ T cell repertoire clonality was compared between more than 9 healthy donors, approximately 14 Susac syndrome patients and approximately 16 multiple sclerosis patients. Study-wide conclusions, independent of this receptor: The study acknowledged that relatively few individuals were included in the TCR sequencing and HLA analysis.

RNA was extracted using the RNeasy kit, and roughly 0.5 to 1 microgram was reverse transcribed with random hexamers. TCR beta CDR3 regions were amplified with the immunoSEQ multiplex PCR assay covering 54 Vbeta and 13 Jbeta segments. Bias from PCR amplification was corrected by using a synthetic template baseline for primer optimization and for computational correction. Concerning the study's data processing: Reads were assigned to V, D and J genes according to IMGT and analyzed in immunoSEQ Analyzer, with only productive sequences retained. Clonality was calculated as one minus the Shannon entropy normalized by log2 of the number of productive unique sequences. For each patient and control, public and private clones were evaluated within the 100 most prevalent clones. Clones were defined as Susac-specific when absent from the healthy and MS cohorts, from 1,000 to 1,100 published viral clones and from other ImmuneACCESS disease sequences. In-frame beta chains were kept once TCRdb had trimmed the public reads at Q25 with fastp and called clones with MiXCR. Each CDR3 protein gets just one entry, which takes the most common genes and DNA from the rows behind it. Here the V and J calls rest on TCRdb's processing, not on the authors' analysis. In all, the sample holds about 300,000 distinct CDR3 sequences, and approximately 85% of those were seen once. The ten largest clones represent around 0.11% of the sample.

High-throughput TCR beta sequencing profiled peripheral blood CD8+ and CD4+ T cells from healthy donors, Susac syndrome patients and multiple sclerosis patients. Multiple sclerosis controls were treatment-naive patients with stable or active relapsing-remitting disease fulfilling revised McDonald criteria. Bulk CD8+ and CD4+ T cells were purified by magnetic negative isolation, whereas CD8+ TEMRA cells were enriched by FACS. Blood was drawn into EDTA tubes, processed within 24 hours, and PBMCs were isolated by density gradient centrifugation. PBMCs intended for TCR sequencing were cryopreserved in liquid nitrogen and were subsequently thawed in a 37 degrees C water bath. The sorted or isolated CD4+, CD8+ and CD8+ TEMRA cells reached a purity of at least 90%. The origin of this receptor is a human donor with multiple sclerosis. The sequenced sample was CD8+ T cells from PBMCs.

In nucleotides, the sequence is TGTGCCAGCAGACGCTTACTCCCCGACAGGGGGATTAATGAAAAACTGTTTTTT. This is translated as CASRRLLPDRGINEKLFF. The chain links TRBV6-1 with TRBJ1-4; the junction holds 9 bases that match TRBD1. Germline trimming: 6 bases from V, 4 bases from J; junction bases outside gene matches: 15. Including cysteine and phenylalanine, the CDR3 has 18 amino acids. Kept here is only the CDR3 DNA, which spans 54 bases and is read in frame from base 1. The germline V gene sets CDR1 to MNHNS and CDR2 to SASEGT.